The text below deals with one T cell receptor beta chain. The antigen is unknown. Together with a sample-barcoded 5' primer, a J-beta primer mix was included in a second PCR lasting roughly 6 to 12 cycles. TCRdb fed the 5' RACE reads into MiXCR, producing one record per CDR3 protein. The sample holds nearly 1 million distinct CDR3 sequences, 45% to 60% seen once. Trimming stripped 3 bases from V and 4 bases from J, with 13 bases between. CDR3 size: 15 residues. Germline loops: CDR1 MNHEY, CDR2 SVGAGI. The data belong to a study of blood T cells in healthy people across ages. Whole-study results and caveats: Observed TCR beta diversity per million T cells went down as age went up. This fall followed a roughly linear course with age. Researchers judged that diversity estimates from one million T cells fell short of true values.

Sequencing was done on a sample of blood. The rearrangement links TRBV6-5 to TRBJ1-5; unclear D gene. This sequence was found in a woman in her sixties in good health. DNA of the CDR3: TGTGCCAGCAGTTATGTTCGCCGTGGTAATCAGCCCCAGCATTTT. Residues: CASSYVRRGNQPQHF.